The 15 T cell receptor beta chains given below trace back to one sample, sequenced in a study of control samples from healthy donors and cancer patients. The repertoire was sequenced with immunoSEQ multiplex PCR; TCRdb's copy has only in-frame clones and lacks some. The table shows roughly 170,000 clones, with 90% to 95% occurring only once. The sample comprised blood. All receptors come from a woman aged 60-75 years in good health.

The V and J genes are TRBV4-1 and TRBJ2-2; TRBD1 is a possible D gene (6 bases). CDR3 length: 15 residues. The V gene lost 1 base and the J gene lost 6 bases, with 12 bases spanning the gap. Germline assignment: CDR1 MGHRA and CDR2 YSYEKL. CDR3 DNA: TGCGCCAGCAGCCAAGTTATATCAGGGGCCGGGGAGCTGTTTTTT. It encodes CASSQVISGAGELFF.

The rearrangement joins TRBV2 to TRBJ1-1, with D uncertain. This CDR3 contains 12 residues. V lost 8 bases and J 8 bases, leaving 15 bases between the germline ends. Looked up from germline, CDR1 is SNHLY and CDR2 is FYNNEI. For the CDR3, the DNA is TGTGCCAGCGGGAAAGGGTCTTACGAAGCTTTCTTT. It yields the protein CASGKGSYEAFF.

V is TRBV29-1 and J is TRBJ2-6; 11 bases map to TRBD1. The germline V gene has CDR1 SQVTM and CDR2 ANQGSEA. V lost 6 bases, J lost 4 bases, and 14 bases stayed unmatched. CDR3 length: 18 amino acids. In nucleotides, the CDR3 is TGCAGCGTGAGAGAACGGGGGACAGGGGGTTCAGGGGCCAACGTCCTGACTTTC. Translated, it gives CSVRERGTGGSGANVLTF.

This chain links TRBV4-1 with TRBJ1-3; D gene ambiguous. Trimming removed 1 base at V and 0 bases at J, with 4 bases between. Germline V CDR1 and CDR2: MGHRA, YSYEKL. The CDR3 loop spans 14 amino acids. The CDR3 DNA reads TGCGCCAGCAGCCAAGGTCTCTCTGGAAACACCATATATTTT. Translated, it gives CASSQGLSGNTIYF.

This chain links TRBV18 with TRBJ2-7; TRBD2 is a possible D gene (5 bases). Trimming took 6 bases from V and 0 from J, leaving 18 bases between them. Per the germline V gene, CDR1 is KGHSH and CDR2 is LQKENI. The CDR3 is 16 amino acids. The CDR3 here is CASSPYAGTSSYEQYF. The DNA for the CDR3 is TGTGCCAGCTCTCCTTATGCGGGCACTAGCTCCTACGAGCAGTACTTC.

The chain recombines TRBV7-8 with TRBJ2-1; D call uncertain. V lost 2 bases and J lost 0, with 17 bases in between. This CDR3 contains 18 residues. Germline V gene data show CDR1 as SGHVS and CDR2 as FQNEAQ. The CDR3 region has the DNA TGTGCCAGCAGCTTAATGCGGCAGCTGGTAAGCTCCTACAATGAGCAGTTCTTC. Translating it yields CASSLMRQLVSSYNEQFF.

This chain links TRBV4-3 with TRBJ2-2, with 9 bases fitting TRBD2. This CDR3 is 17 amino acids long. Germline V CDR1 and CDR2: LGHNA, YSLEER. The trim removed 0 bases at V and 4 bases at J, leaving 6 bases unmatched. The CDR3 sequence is CASSQDGGGAPTGELFF. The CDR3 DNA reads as TGCGCCAGCAGCCAAGATGGCGGGGGGGCGCCCACCGGGGAGCTGTTTTTT.

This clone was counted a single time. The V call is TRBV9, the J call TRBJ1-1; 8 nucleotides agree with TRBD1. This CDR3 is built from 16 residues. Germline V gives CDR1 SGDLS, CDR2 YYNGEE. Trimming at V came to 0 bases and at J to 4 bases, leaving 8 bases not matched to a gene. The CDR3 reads CASSVDLTGGVTEAFF. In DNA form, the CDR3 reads TGTGCCAGCAGCGTAGATCTCACAGGGGGTGTCACTGAAGCTTTCTTT.

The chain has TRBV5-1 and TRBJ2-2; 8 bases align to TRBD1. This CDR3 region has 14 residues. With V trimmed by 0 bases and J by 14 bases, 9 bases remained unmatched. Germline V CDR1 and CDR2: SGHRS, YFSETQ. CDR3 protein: CASSLVPAGQGLFF. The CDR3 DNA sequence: TGCGCCAGCAGCTTGGTACCCGCCGGACAGGGTCTGTTTTTT. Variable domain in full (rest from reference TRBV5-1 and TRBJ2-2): KAGVTQTPRYLIKTRGQQVTLSCSPISGHRSVSWYQQTPGQGLQFLFEYFSETQRNKGNFPGRFSGRQFSNSRSEMNVSTLELGDSALYLCASSLVPAGQGLFFGEGSRLTVL.

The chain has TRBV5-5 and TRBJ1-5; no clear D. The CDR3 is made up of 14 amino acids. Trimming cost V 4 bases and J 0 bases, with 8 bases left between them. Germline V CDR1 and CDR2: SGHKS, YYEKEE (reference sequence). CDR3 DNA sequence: TGTGCCAGCAGCCCGATCAATAGCAATCAGCCCCAGCATTTT. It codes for CASSPINSNQPQHF. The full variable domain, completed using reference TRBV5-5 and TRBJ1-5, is DAGVTQSPTHLIKTRGQQVTLRCSPISGHKSVSWYQQVLGQGPQFIFQYYEKEERGRGNFPDRFSARQFPNYSSELNVNALLLGDSALYLCASSPINSNQPQHFGDGTRLSIL.

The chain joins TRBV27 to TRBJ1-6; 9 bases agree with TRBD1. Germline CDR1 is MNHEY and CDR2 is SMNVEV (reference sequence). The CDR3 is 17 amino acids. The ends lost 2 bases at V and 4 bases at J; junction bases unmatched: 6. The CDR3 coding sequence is TGTGCCAGCAGTTTAATTTTTGACAGGGGGTATAATTCACCCCTCCACTTT. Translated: CASSLIFDRGYNSPLHF.

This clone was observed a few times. CDR3: CASSIVPGTGVYEQYF. The DNA for the CDR3 is TGTGCCAGTAGTATAGTTCCCGGGACAGGGGTGTACGAGCAGTACTTC. This chain joins TRBV19 and TRBJ2-7; 10 bases align to TRBD1. Germline V gives CDR1 LNHDA, CDR2 SQIVND (reference sequence). This CDR3 region has 16 residues. V lost 1 base and J lost 4; bases outside the gene matches: 7. The whole variable domain, filled in from reference TRBV19 and TRBJ2-7, reads DGGITQSPKYLFRKEGQNVTLSCEQNLNHDAMYWYRQDPGQGLRLIYYSQIVNDFQKGDIAEGYSVSREKKESFPLTVTSAQKNPTAFYLCASSIVPGTGVYEQYFGPGTRLTVT.

The CDR3 nucleotides read TGTGCCAGCAGCCTCCAAGAGACCCAGTACTTC. Protein sequence: CASSLQETQYF. The chain couples TRBV7-6 to TRBJ2-5; D not certain. CDR3 length: 11 residues. Germline V gene lookup returns CDR1 SGHVS and CDR2 FNYEAQ. Trimming removed 5 bases from V and 1 base from J, with 2 bases in between.

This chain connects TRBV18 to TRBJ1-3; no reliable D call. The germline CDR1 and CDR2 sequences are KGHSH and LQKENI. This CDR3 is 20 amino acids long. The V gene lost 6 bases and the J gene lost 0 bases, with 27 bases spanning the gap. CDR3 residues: CASSPTPTIRPTISGNTIYF. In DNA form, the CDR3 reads TGTGCCAGCTCGCCGACCCCTACCATCCGTCCTACCATCTCTGGAAACACCATATATTTT.

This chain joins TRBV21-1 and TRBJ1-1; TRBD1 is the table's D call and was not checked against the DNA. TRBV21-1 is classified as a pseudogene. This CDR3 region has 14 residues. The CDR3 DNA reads TGTGCCAGCAGCTCGTGGCAGGGGGGCACTGAAGCTTTCTTT. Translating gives CASSSWQGGTEAFF.